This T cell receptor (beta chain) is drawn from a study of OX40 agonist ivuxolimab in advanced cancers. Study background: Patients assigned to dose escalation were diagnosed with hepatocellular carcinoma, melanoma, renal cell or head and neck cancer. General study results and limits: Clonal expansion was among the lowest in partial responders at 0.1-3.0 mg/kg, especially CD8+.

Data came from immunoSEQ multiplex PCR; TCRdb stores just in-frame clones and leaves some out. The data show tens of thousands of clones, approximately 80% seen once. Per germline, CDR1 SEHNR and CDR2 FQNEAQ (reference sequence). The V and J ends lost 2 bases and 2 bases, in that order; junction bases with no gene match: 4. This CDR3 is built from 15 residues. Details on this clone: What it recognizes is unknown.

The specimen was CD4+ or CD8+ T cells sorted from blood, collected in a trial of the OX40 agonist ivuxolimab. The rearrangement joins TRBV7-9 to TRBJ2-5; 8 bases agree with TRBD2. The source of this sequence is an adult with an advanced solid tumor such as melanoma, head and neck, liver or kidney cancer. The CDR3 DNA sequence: TGTGCCAGCAGCTTAAATAGCGGGGCGCAAGAGACCCAGTACTTC. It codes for CASSLNSGAQETQYF.